Below, 29 T cell receptor beta chains from the same sample are listed, as sequenced in a study of Ad26.COV2.S vaccination and SARS-CoV-2 variants. Method: immunoSEQ multiplex PCR; TCRdb's copy keeps in-frame clones and lacks some. Among about 350,000 clones listed, 88% were seen once. Treatment here: around 19 received Ad26.COV2.S at low or high dose, single or two shots; several received placebo; per-sample allocation not given. The samples were gathered on day 63 after the first injection of vaccine or placebo. Sequencing was performed on peripheral blood, taken in a trial of Ad26.COV2.S vaccine versus placebo. These receptors all come from a person aged 18 to 65 who received the Ad26.COV2.S COVID-19 vaccine or a placebo.

This chain joins TRBV5-6 and TRBJ2-7, with D perhaps assigned TRBD1 or TRBD2 (5 bases each). The ends were cut back, 5 bases at V and 0 bases at J, with 15 bases in the middle. Germline CDR1 and CDR2: SGHDT and YYEEEE. This CDR3 spans 15 amino acids. The CDR3 DNA sequence: TGTGCCAGCAGACCGGGACCCCTAAGCTCCTACGAGCAGTACTTC. It codes for CASRPGPLSSYEQYF. Together with reference TRBV5-6 and TRBJ2-7, the CDR3 gives the full variable domain: DAGVTQSPTHLIKTRGQQVTLRCSPKSGHDTVSWYQQALGQGPQFIFQYYEEEERQRGNFPDRFSGHQFPNYSSELNVNALLLGDSALYLCASRPGPLSSYEQYFGPGTRLTVT.

The chain links TRBV7-9 to TRBJ1-5; 8 nucleotides align to TRBD1. The germline CDR1 and CDR2 sequences are SEHNR and FQNEAQ (reference sequence). The CDR3 consists of 17 residues. The ends lost 4 bases at V and 4 bases at J; junction bases unmatched: 12. The CDR3 nucleotides read TGTGCCAGCAGCTCCAATTACGGGACAGGATTGAATCAGCCCCAGCATTTT. Protein product: CASSSNYGTGLNQPQHF.

The sample holds one count of this clone. V is TRBV10-3 and J is TRBJ1-2; D remains ambiguous. The CDR3 sequence is 13 residues long. V lost 4 bases and J lost 3, with 9 bases in between. Germline loops: CDR1 ENHRY, CDR2 SYGVKD. DNA of the CDR3: TGTGCCATCAGTGCCCCGCAGTACTATGGCTACACCTTC. Amino acid sequence: CAISAPQYYGYTF.

The chain carries TRBV30 and TRBJ1-2; 8 bases agree with TRBD1. V shed 2 bases, J shed 8 bases, and the junction held 7 bases outside the gene matches. CDR3 length: 13 amino acids. Germline V gene lookup returns CDR1 GTSNPN and CDR2 SVGIG (reference sequence). The CDR3 DNA sequence: TGTGCCTGGAGTCCAGACAGGGGTCGAGGCTACACCTTC. Protein sequence: CAWSPDRGRGYTF. Full variable domain (rest looked up from reference TRBV30 and TRBJ1-2): SQTIHQWPATLVQPVGSPLSLECTVEGTSNPNLYWYRQAAGRGLQLLFYSVGIGQISSEVPQNLSASRPQDRQFILSSKKLLLSDSGFYLCAWSPDRGRGYTFGSGTRLTVV.

The V gene is TRBV10-3, the J gene TRBJ1-1; D remains ambiguous. Trimming left V 0 bases short and J 5 bases short, with 7 bases between. Germline V gene data show CDR1 as ENHRY and CDR2 as SYGVKD. The CDR3 runs 13 residues. This chain's CDR3 is CAISESLRTEAFF. The CDR3 nucleotides are TGTGCCATCAGTGAGTCTCTGAGGACTGAAGCTTTCTTT.

The chain employs TRBV5-5 and TRBJ2-2; D gene uncertain. V lost 2 bases to trimming and J lost 6 bases, with 8 bases between them. Per the germline V gene, CDR1 is SGHKS and CDR2 is YYEKEE (reference sequence). This CDR3 has 13 residues. The CDR3 DNA is TGTGCCAGCAGCTTAAAGTCGGCCGGGGAGCTGTTTTTT. As protein: CASSLKSAGELFF. Full variable domain (missing parts from reference TRBV5-5 and TRBJ2-2): DAGVTQSPTHLIKTRGQQVTLRCSPISGHKSVSWYQQVLGQGPQFIFQYYEKEERGRGNFPDRFSARQFPNYSSELNVNALLLGDSALYLCASSLKSAGELFFGEGSRLTVL.

V gene TRBV5-6 combines with J gene TRBJ1-2, with D possibly being TRBD1 (6 bases). The germline V and J ends were trimmed by 0 bases and 5 bases, with 11 bases remaining between them. The CDR3 has 14 residues. The V gene's germline CDR1 is SGHDT and CDR2 YYEEEE. CDR3 sequence (DNA): TGTGCCAGCAGCTTGGGCAGGGGAGGTTATGGCTACACCTTC. This codes for CASSLGRGGYGYTF.

This sequence joins TRBV28 and TRBJ2-7, with TRBD1 matching over 7 bases. Per germline, CDR1 MDHEN and CDR2 SYDVKM. The CDR3 loop spans 15 amino acids. Losses at the gene ends were 3 bases for V and 0 bases for J; bases not matched to a gene: 5. As DNA, the CDR3 is TGTGCCAGCAGTTTTCCCGCAGGGGGCTCCTACGAGCAGTACTTC. This codes for CASSFPAGGSYEQYF.

The genes are TRBV7-8 and TRBJ1-1; no definite D call. This CDR3 spans 20 amino acids. Trimming removed 2 bases from V and 0 bases from J, with 25 bases in between. Germline V lookup: CDR1 SGHVS, CDR2 FQNEAQ. The CDR3 loop reads CASSLLLGVSRRKMNTEAFF. The CDR3 coding sequence is TGTGCCAGCAGCTTATTGTTGGGAGTCAGTAGGAGAAAGATGAACACTGAAGCTTTCTTT.

The genes are TRBV7-3 and TRBJ2-4, with 7 bases matching TRBD2. Germline values: CDR1 SGHTA, CDR2 FQGTGA. Losses at the gene ends were 7 bases for V and 0 bases for J; bases not matched to a gene: 9. This CDR3 spans 16 amino acids. CDR3 nucleotides: TGTGCCAGCAACCCGGCCGGGGGGAAAGCCAAAAACATTCAGTACTTC. The encoded protein is CASNPAGGKAKNIQYF. Variable domain in full (rest from reference TRBV7-3 and TRBJ2-4): GAGVSQTPSNKVTEKGKYVELRCDPISGHTALYWYRQSLGQGPEFLIYFQGTGAADDSGLPNDRFFAVRPEGSVSTLKIQRTERGDSAVYLCASNPAGGKAKNIQYFGAGTRLSVL.

The chain combines TRBV21-1 with TRBJ1-2. TRBV21-1 is listed as a pseudogene. CDR3 length: 11 amino acids. As DNA, the CDR3 is TGTGCCAGCAGCAAAGAGGATGGCTACACCTTC. Amino acids: CASSKEDGYTF.

This clone was found once. The chain employs TRBV5-1 and TRBJ2-7, with D perhaps matching TRBD1 (5 bases). Per germline, CDR1 SGHRS and CDR2 YFSETQ. V gave up 1 base and J gave up 0 bases, with 11 bases separating them. This CDR3 has 15 amino acids. This CDR3 is CASSLTGQSSYEQYF. The CDR3 nucleotides are TGCGCCAGCAGCTTGACAGGCCAAAGCTCCTACGAGCAGTACTTC.

The chain recombines TRBV11-2 with TRBJ2-2, with D possibly TRBD1 on 7 matching bases. The germline CDR1 and CDR2 sequences are SGHAT and FQNNGV. V lost 5 bases and J lost 6, with 19 bases in between. There are 16 residues in the CDR3. CDR3 DNA sequence: TGTGCCAGCAGCCCAGATGGAGGGGGCTTCCCCGGGGAGCTGTTTTTT. Translation gives CASSPDGGGFPGELFF. Drawing the rest from reference TRBV11-2 and TRBJ2-2, the complete variable domain is EAGVAQSPRYKIIEKRQSVAFWCNPISGHATLYWYQQILGQGPKLLIQFQNNGVVDDSQLPKDRFSAERLKGVDSTLKIQPAKLEDSAVYLCASSPDGGGFPGELFFGEGSRLTVL.

The chain is built from TRBV7-2 and TRBJ1-3; D is uncertain. This CDR3 contains 16 residues. Trimming removed 0 bases from V and 5 bases from J, with 14 bases in between. CDR1 is SGHTA and CDR2 is FQGNSA in the germline V gene. DNA for the CDR3: TGTGCCAGCAGCTTAGCGCTGGGAGGTTCCAGAAACACCATATATTTT. Its protein is CASSLALGGSRNTIYF.

V is TRBV18 and J is TRBJ2-7; D possibly corresponds to TRBD1 (6 bases). Germline CDR1 KGHSH, CDR2 LQKENI. V lost 1 base and J lost 6, with 10 bases in between. The CDR3 runs 13 residues. CDR3 DNA sequence: TGTGCCAGCTCACCACGCGGCAGGGGCGAGCAGTACTTC. The encoded protein is CASSPRGRGEQYF.

The V and J genes are TRBV2 and TRBJ1-2; D uncertain. The CDR3 sequence is 14 residues long. V lost 8 bases to trimming and J lost 3 bases, with 16 bases between them. Germline V gene sequence: CDR1 SNHLY, CDR2 FYNNEI. The chain's CDR3 is CASSFSPLDYGYTF. The CDR3 DNA is TGTGCCAGCTCGTTCTCGCCCCTCGACTATGGCTACACCTTC.

V usage is TRBV27 and J usage is TRBJ2-3; D is uncertain. The CDR3 is made up of 13 amino acids. V lost 5 bases and J 0 bases, leaving 6 bases between the germline ends. Germline CDR1 is MNHEY and CDR2 is SMNVEV (reference sequence). The CDR3 DNA reads as TGTGCCAGCAGTCGGCAAAGCACAGATACGCAGTATTTT. Residues: CASSRQSTDTQYF.

This clone was observed a few times. The V call is TRBV9, the J call TRBJ1-1, with D uncertain. Germline V gene sequence: CDR1 SGDLS, CDR2 YYNGEE. CDR3 length equals 16 residues. Between the trimmed V and J ends, which lost 4 bases and 0 bases, there was a span of 16 bases. DNA of the CDR3: TGTGCCAGCAGCCCGACAAGACACGGGTTGAACACTGAAGCTTTCTTT. Translated: CASSPTRHGLNTEAFF.

This chain links TRBV9 with TRBJ1-2; D is ambiguous. Germline-derived CDR1 and CDR2 are SGDLS and YYNGEE. V gave up 0 bases and J gave up 1 base, with 7 bases separating them. The CDR3 loop spans 14 amino acids. CDR3 sequence: CASSVEAINYGYTF. CDR3 DNA sequence: TGTGCCAGCAGCGTAGAAGCGATTAACTATGGCTACACCTTC. Combining the CDR3 with reference TRBV9 and TRBJ1-2 gives the whole variable domain DSGVTQTPKHLITATGQRVTLRCSPRSGDLSVYWYQQSLDQGLQFLIQYYNGEERAKGNILERFSAQQFPDLHSELNLSSLELGDSALYFCASSVEAINYGYTFGSGTRLTVV.

The chain links TRBV25-1 to TRBJ1-2; 7 nucleotides line up with TRBD1. Germline CDR1 MGHDK, CDR2 SYGVNS. J was trimmed by 3 bases and V by 5 bases; bases with no gene match: 3. The CDR3 has 13 amino acids. The CDR3 DNA reads as TGTGCCAGCAGTTACAGGGGAGACTATGGCTACACCTTC. Protein sequence: CASSYRGDYGYTF.

The genes are TRBV19 and TRBJ1-2; D call uncertain. Trimming stripped 6 bases from V and 1 base from J, with 9 bases between. CDR3 size: 13 residues. Looked up from germline, CDR1 is LNHDA and CDR2 is SQIVND (reference sequence). The CDR3 is CASRDTINYGYTF. CDR3 DNA sequence: TGTGCCAGTAGGGATACCATTAACTATGGCTACACCTTC.

In the case of this clone: Additional DNA sequences in this sample encode the identical CDR3. The chain recombines TRBV27 with TRBJ2-7; D is unclear. Germline-derived CDR1 and CDR2 are MNHEY and SMNVEV (reference sequence). CDR3 length: 13 residues. The V end lost 3 bases, the J end lost 3 bases, and 9 bases lay between the germline ends. This chain's CDR3 is CASSLTGDYEQYF. Here the CDR3 DNA reads TGTGCCAGCAGTTTGACTGGTGACTACGAGCAGTACTTC.

The chain joins TRBV11-2 to TRBJ1-5; a possible D gene is TRBD1 (5 bases). Trimming pared 2 bases from V and 3 bases from J, leaving 11 bases between. Germline V CDR1 and CDR2: SGHAT, FQNNGV. This CDR3 has 15 amino acids. The CDR3 spells CASSLSQGDNQPQHF. DNA for the CDR3: TGTGCCAGCAGCTTATCCCAGGGAGACAATCAGCCCCAGCATTTT.

The chain carries TRBV4-2 and TRBJ2-3; TRBD2 agrees at 9 bases. J was trimmed by 2 bases and V by 5 bases; bases with no gene match: 8. The CDR3 has 16 amino acids. In germline, CDR1 is LGHNA, CDR2 YNFKEQ. The CDR3 nucleotides are TGTGCCAGCAGCGAAATCAGCGGGAGGTTCACAGATACGCAGTATTTT. Translation: CASSEISGRFTDTQYF.

The V call is TRBV19, the J call TRBJ1-4, with a tentative D call TRBD1 (5 bases). V was clipped by 8 bases and J by 8 bases, with 27 bases between them. The CDR3 is 17 amino acids. Germline lookup yields CDR1 LNHDA and CDR2 SQIVND (reference sequence). Written as DNA, the CDR3 is TGTGCCAGTTCGAAAGGGGTGGGTCGACAGATTTACGAAAAACTGTTTTTT. This encodes CASSKGVGRQIYEKLFF.

The chain carries TRBV19 and TRBJ2-7; D remains ambiguous. Trimming removed 3 bases at V and 10 bases at J, with 13 bases between. This CDR3 region has 12 residues. In germline, CDR1 is LNHDA, CDR2 SQIVND (reference sequence). The CDR3 reads CASSMESRKQYF. CDR3 DNA sequence: TGTGCCAGTAGTATGGAATCTAGAAAACAGTACTTC.

The gene calls are TRBV2 and TRBJ1-1; the D is unclear. Deletions cut 4 bases from V and 8 bases from J, with 11 bases between. CDR1 is SNHLY and CDR2 is FYNNEI in the germline V gene. This CDR3 region has 12 residues. The CDR3 region is CASSVVRPEAFF. DNA of the CDR3: TGTGCCAGCAGTGTCGTCCGGCCAGAAGCTTTCTTT.

The table lists this clone with a count of one. Here the CDR3 reads CASSPLGQPGNSPLHF. In DNA, the CDR3 is TGTGCCAGCAGTCCACTAGGACAGCCCGGGAATTCACCCCTCCACTTT. This sequence joins TRBV6-2 or TRBV6-3 and TRBJ1-6; D is perhaps TRBD1 (6 bases). The V and J ends lost 5 bases and 7 bases respectively, with 18 bases between them. This CDR3 region has 16 residues. Germline V gene lookup returns CDR1 MNHEY and CDR2 SVGEGT.

The V gene is TRBV7-2, the J gene TRBJ1-6; 12 bases line up with TRBD1. J was trimmed by 9 bases and V by 1 base; bases with no gene match: 4. This CDR3 is built from 16 residues. Germline V lookup: CDR1 SGHTA, CDR2 FQGNSA. This chain's CDR3 is CASSLEGTGGLSPLHF. CDR3 DNA sequence: TGTGCCAGCAGCTTAGAGGGGACAGGGGGCCTTTCACCCCTCCACTTT.